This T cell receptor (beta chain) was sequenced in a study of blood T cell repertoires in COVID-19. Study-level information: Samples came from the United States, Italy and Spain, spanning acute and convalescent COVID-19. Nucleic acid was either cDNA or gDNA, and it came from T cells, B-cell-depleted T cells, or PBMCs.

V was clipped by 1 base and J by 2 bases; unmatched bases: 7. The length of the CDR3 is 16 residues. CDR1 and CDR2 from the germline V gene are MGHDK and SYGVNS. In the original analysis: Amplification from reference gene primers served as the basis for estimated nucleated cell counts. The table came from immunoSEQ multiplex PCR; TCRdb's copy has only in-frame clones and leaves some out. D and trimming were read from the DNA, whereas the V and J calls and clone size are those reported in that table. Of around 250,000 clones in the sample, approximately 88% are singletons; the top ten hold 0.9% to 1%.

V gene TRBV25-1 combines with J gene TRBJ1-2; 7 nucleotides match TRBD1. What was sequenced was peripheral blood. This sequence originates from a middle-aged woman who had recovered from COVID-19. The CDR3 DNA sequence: TGTGCCAGCAGTGAATTCGGCAGGGGGGAGAACTATGGCTACACCTTC. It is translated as CASSEFGRGENYGYTF.